This T cell receptor beta chain was identified in a study of blood T cell repertoires in COVID-19. Enrolment of Seattle patients took place during active infection, and they were followed longitudinally. This table comes from immunoSEQ multiplex PCR, and its TCRdb copy is limited to in-frame clones, with some not included. The sample lists roughly 150,000 clones; roughly 81% were seen once. V lost 3 bases, J lost 13 bases, and 21 bases lay in between. The germline V gene encodes CDR1 GTSNPN and CDR2 SVGIG (reference sequence). There are 13 residues in the CDR3. The chain recombines TRBV30 with TRBJ1-2; TRBD1 is a possible D gene (6 bases). The material sequenced was peripheral blood. This clonotype was obtained from a woman in her forties or fifties with COVID-19, enrolled during active disease. CDR3 in amino acids: CAWSLGGHLTATF. CDR3 DNA: TGTGCCTGGAGCCTAGGGGGACACCTCACTGCCACCTTC.